The next 8 T cell receptor beta chains were all read from a single sample in a study of blood T cell repertoires in COVID-19. Assay: immunoSEQ multiplex PCR; the TCRdb copy retains only in-frame clones and omits some. In the table there are roughly 65,000 clones, around 80% of which are singletons. The sample taken for sequencing was peripheral blood. The receptors come from a human donor in a cohort sampled during active COVID-19.

The V gene is TRBV2, the J gene TRBJ1-2; TRBD1 agrees at 11 bases. The CDR3 length is 13 residues. Germline CDR1 reads SNHLY; CDR2 reads FYNNEI. After removal of 8 bases from V and 7 bases from J, the junction contained 6 bases not matched to a gene. CDR3 nucleotides: TGTGCCAGCGGATCGGGGACAGGGGGTGGCTACACCTTC. Translating gives CASGSGTGGGYTF.

The CDR3 nucleotides read TGTGCCAGCAGCTTATTCGGGGGAGAAAGCTACGAGCAGTACTTC. Translating gives CASSLFGGESYEQYF. This chain links TRBV11-2 with TRBJ2-7; a possible D gene is TRBD2 (6 bases). Trimming shortened V by 2 bases and J by 3 bases, and 14 bases separated the two germline ends. CDR1 SGHAT and CDR2 FQNNGV come from the germline V gene. The CDR3 consists of 15 residues.

The chain combines TRBV14 with TRBJ2-3; a weak D match, TRBD2 (5 bases). The V gene's germline CDR1 is SGHDN and CDR2 FVKESK. Between the trimmed V and J ends, which lost 4 bases and 3 bases, there was a span of 17 bases. The CDR3 runs 16 residues. The CDR3 DNA is TGTGCCAGCAGCCGAGACCGGGTGAGCGGTACAGATACGCAGTATTTT. Translated: CASSRDRVSGTDTQYF.

This clone was observed a few times. The chain carries TRBV11-3 and TRBJ2-7; 8 bases map to TRBD1. CDR1 SGHNT and CDR2 YENEEA come from the germline V gene. The ends lost 5 bases at V and 8 bases at J; junction bases unmatched: 8. The CDR3 has 13 residues. Here the CDR3 reads CASSLDRVGQQYF. Here the CDR3 DNA reads TGTGCCAGCAGCCTGGACAGGGTGGGACAGCAGTACTTC.

This chain connects TRBV28 to TRBJ2-4; 7 nucleotides line up with TRBD1. Losses at the gene ends were 6 bases for V and 3 bases for J; bases not matched to a gene: 14. Per germline, CDR1 MDHEN and CDR2 SYDVKM. The CDR3 covers 17 residues. CDR3 region: CASSEQGKSVVKNIQYF. In DNA form, the CDR3 reads TGTGCCAGCAGCGAACAGGGGAAGAGTGTGGTCAAAAACATTCAGTACTTC.

The chain employs TRBV6-5 and TRBJ1-6; D gene unclear. Germline assignment: CDR1 MNHEY and CDR2 SVGAGI. The V end was cut by 4 bases, the J end by 0 bases, with 10 bases between. The CDR3 is 16 residues long. CDR3 amino acids: CASSFMSSSYNSPLHF. The CDR3 coding sequence is TGTGCCAGCAGTTTCATGTCGAGCTCCTATAATTCACCCCTCCACTTT.

This chain connects TRBV29-1 to TRBJ2-7; 9 nucleotides match TRBD2. V lost 3 bases, J lost 7 bases, and 7 bases stayed unmatched. The CDR3 is 13 residues long. Germline values: CDR1 SQVTM, CDR2 ANQGSEA. The CDR3 sequence is CSVDGAGGREQYF. DNA of the CDR3: TGCAGCGTTGATGGAGCGGGAGGTCGAGAGCAGTACTTC.

The rearrangement joins TRBV27 to TRBJ2-1, with D perhaps matching TRBD1 (6 bases). The CDR3 has 14 residues. Trimming stripped 7 bases from V and 3 bases from J, with 13 bases between. Germline CDR1 and CDR2: MNHEY and SMNVEV (reference sequence). CDR3 loop: CASNPGGLYNEQFF. The CDR3 DNA is TGTGCCAGCAACCCTGGGGGCCTCTACAATGAGCAGTTCTTC.